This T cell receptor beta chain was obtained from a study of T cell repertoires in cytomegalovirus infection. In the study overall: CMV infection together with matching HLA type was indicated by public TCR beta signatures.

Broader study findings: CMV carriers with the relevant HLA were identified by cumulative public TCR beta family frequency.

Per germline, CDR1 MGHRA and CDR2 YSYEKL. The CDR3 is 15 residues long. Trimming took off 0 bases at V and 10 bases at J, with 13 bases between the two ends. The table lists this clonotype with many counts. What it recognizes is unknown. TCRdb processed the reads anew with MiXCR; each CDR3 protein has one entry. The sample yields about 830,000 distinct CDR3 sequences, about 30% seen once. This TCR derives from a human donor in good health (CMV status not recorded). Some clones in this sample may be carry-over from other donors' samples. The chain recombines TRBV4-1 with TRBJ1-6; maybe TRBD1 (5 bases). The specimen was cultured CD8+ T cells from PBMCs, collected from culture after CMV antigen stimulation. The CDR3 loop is CASSQDEGYGSPLHF. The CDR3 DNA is TGCGCCAGCAGCCAAGACGAGGGGTACGGCTCACCCCTCCACTTT.